The T cell receptor beta chain under discussion was sequenced for a study of blood T cell dynamics during melanoma immunotherapy. Overall study context: Metastatic melanoma patients received first-line pembrolizumab or nivolumab plus ipilimumab. Findings and limits, study-wide: Clones driving repertoire changes may be melanoma-specific or general immune activation. PBMC repertoires of eventual disease-control patients split at W3 into clonality or diversity gains.

On this clone itself: The antigen is unknown.

This CDR3 has 16 amino acids. V was pared by 5 bases and J by 0 bases, with 5 bases of the junction left unmatched. CDR1 is SGHAT and CDR2 is FQNNGV in the germline V gene. Documented time point: week 3, after first cycle of checkpoint inhibitor. Sampling occurred pretreatment (T0) and at week 3 (W3), after cycle one of checkpoint blockade. Libraries were prepared by immunoSEQ multiplex PCR; TCRdb keeps only in-frame clonotypes and omits some of them. The sample includes about 11,000 clones, approximately 84% of them seen just once. This receptor was identified in a human donor with melanoma. The chain recombines TRBV11-2 with TRBJ2-5, with TRBD1 matching 11 bases. This specimen was blood, taken from a patient treated with checkpoint blockade. The DNA of the CDR3 is TGTGCCAGCAGCAAAGGACAGGGGGCCCACCAAGAGACCCAGTACTTC. Translated, it gives CASSKGQGAHQETQYF.